The 26 T cell receptor beta chains in this list originate from one sample, sequenced in a study of cytomegalovirus exposure and HLA in healthy donors. This PCR relied on a set of 60 Vbeta primers and 13 Jbeta primers. The method was immunoSEQ multiplex PCR; TCRdb's version includes in-frame clones alone and lacks a portion of them. The repertoire holds 150,000 or so clones, with roughly 80% as singletons. Source material: PBMCs. The receptors were sampled from a man aged 40-55 years in good health and CMV-seropositive.

V gene TRBV29-1 combines with J gene TRBJ2-3; 7 bases agree with TRBD2. Germline CDR1 SQVTM, CDR2 ANQGSEA. Trimming cost V 6 bases and J 1 base; bases outside gene matches: 4. There are 13 residues in the CDR3. In DNA, the CDR3 is TGCAGCGTAAAGCGGGGACGCACAGATACGCAGTATTTT. As protein: CSVKRGRTDTQYF.

This chain joins TRBV5-1 and TRBJ2-3; 7 positions match TRBD2. Per germline, CDR1 SGHRS and CDR2 YFSETQ. The CDR3 loop spans 18 amino acids. V was clipped by 0 bases and J by 3 bases; unmatched bases: 13. Here the CDR3 reads CASSLGAGRVDRTDTQYF. In nucleotides, the CDR3 is TGCGCCAGCAGCTTGGGGGCAGGGAGGGTCGATAGGACAGATACGCAGTATTTT.

The chain uses TRBV14 and TRBJ1-2; D remains ambiguous. Per germline, CDR1 SGHDN and CDR2 FVKESK. This CDR3 region has 13 residues. The germline V and J ends were trimmed by 4 bases and 6 bases, with 12 bases remaining between them. Written as DNA, the CDR3 is TGTGCCAGCAGCCCCCTCCCCCAGGATGGCTACACCTTC. Amino acid sequence: CASSPLPQDGYTF.

Remarks on this clone: The sample holds other DNA sequences that translate to the same CDR3. The rearrangement uses TRBV5-4 and TRBJ2-4; 7 nucleotides agree with TRBD1. In germline, CDR1 is SGHNT, CDR2 YYREEE (reference sequence). V lost 5 bases and J lost 10; bases outside the gene matches: 15. The CDR3 runs 15 residues. The CDR3 DNA is TGTGCCAGCAGTCCCTTTGGGGACAGAGGAAATATTCAGTACTTC. Protein sequence: CASSPFGDRGNIQYF.

V usage is TRBV7-2 and J usage is TRBJ2-5, with D possibly matching TRBD1 (5 bases). Germline V gene sequence: CDR1 SGHTA, CDR2 FQGNSA. V was shortened by 5 bases and J by 4 bases, with 11 bases between the two germline ends. This CDR3 has 13 amino acids. CDR3 amino acids: CASSTRVSETQYF. The CDR3 DNA reads as TGTGCCAGCAGCACCAGGGTCTCAGAGACCCAGTACTTC. Together with reference TRBV7-2 and TRBJ2-5, the CDR3 gives the full variable domain: GAGVSQSPSNKVTEKGKDVELRCDPISGHTALYWYRQSLGQGLEFLIYFQGNSAPDKSGLPSDRFSAERTGGSVSTLTIQRTQQEDSAVYLCASSTRVSETQYFGPGTRLLVL.

V and J are TRBV7-3 and TRBJ2-3, with 10 positions matching TRBD2. V was pared by 2 bases and J by 3 bases, with 5 bases of the junction left unmatched. Germline V gene lookup returns CDR1 SGHTA and CDR2 FQGTGA. The CDR3 runs to 16 residues. CDR3 amino acids: CASSLVAGGRTDTQYF. The CDR3 DNA reads TGTGCCAGCAGCTTAGTAGCGGGAGGCAGGACAGATACGCAGTATTTT.

The J gene is TRBJ1-5, the V gene TRBV2; no reliable D call. Germline assignment: CDR1 SNHLY and CDR2 FYNNEI. With 4 bases removed from V and 4 bases from J, the gap between germline ends came to 11 bases. The length of the CDR3 is 14 residues. CDR3: CASSGSGGNQPQHF. CDR3 DNA sequence: TGTGCCAGCAGTGGATCGGGAGGAAATCAGCCCCAGCATTTT. The whole variable domain, remainder taken from reference TRBV2 and TRBJ1-5, is EPEVTQTPSHQVTQMGQEVILRCVPISNHLYFYWYRQILGQKVEFLVSFYNNEISEKSEIFDDQFSVERPDGSNFTLKIRSTKLEDSAMYFCASSGSGGNQPQHFGDGTRLSIL.

The chain recombines TRBV11-2 with TRBJ2-7; 7 nucleotides match TRBD2. The CDR3 totals 15 residues. Germline values: CDR1 SGHAT, CDR2 FQNNGV. Germline trimming cut 5 bases from V and 2 bases from J; bases unmatched to any gene: 9. The CDR3: CASSETRGGPYEQYF. The CDR3 DNA follows: TGTGCCAGCAGCGAGACTAGGGGAGGGCCCTACGAGCAGTACTTC.

V usage is TRBV5-1 and J usage is TRBJ1-3; 9 bases fit TRBD1. The CDR3 is 14 amino acids. In germline, CDR1 is SGHRS, CDR2 YFSETQ. V shed 4 bases and J 8 bases; nucleotides not matched to a gene: 7. The CDR3 reads CASSQGQGLDTIYF. CDR3 coding DNA: TGCGCCAGCAGCCAGGGACAGGGATTAGACACCATATATTTT.

The chain joins TRBV5-1 to TRBJ2-1; 7 nucleotides match TRBD2. Germline CDR1 is SGHRS and CDR2 is YFSETQ. V dropped 1 base and J dropped 6; count of bases not matched to a gene: 4. This CDR3 comprises 14 residues. The CDR3 nucleotides are TGCGCCAGCAGCTTGATCCCGGGGGGCAATGAGCAGTTCTTC. Its protein is CASSLIPGGNEQFF.

The V gene is TRBV28, the J gene TRBJ1-4; D unresolved. V was trimmed by 1 base and J by 6 bases, leaving 12 bases between them. CDR1 is MDHEN and CDR2 is SYDVKM in the germline V gene. There are 15 residues in the CDR3. CDR3 amino acids: CASSLSARGDEKLFF. As DNA, the CDR3 is TGTGCCAGCAGTTTATCCGCCCGGGGAGATGAAAAACTGTTTTTT.

The gene calls are TRBV6-5 and TRBJ2-1; D is perhaps TRBD2 (6 bases). Germline V gene data show CDR1 as MNHEY and CDR2 as SVGAGI. CDR3 length: 15 residues. The V gene lost 4 bases and the J gene lost 4 bases, with 14 bases spanning the gap. Here the CDR3 DNA reads TGTGCCAGCAGTTTGCAAACGGGAGCGTACAATGAGCAGTTCTTC. Translated, it gives CASSLQTGAYNEQFF.

V is TRBV4-3 and J is TRBJ1-2, with 8 bases lining up with TRBD1. CDR1 and CDR2 (germline): LGHNA, YSLEER. This CDR3 has 15 amino acids. The junction had 10 bases not matched to a gene; V was cut back by 4 bases and J by 6 bases. The CDR3 loop is CASSPRSGTGNGYTF. CDR3 coding DNA: TGCGCCAGCAGCCCCAGATCCGGGACAGGAAATGGCTACACCTTC.

This chain uses TRBV7-2 with TRBJ1-1; D gene uncertain. Deletions cut 5 bases from V and 5 bases from J, with 12 bases between. This CDR3 has 13 amino acids. From germline, CDR1 is SGHTA and CDR2 FQGNSA. CDR3: CASSRLRLTEAFF. The CDR3 region has the DNA TGTGCCAGCAGCCGACTAAGACTGACTGAAGCTTTCTTT.

V gene TRBV7-8 combines with J gene TRBJ2-1, with TRBD2 identical over 10 bases. From germline, CDR1 is SGHVS and CDR2 FQNEAQ. The CDR3 totals 15 residues. V gave up 4 bases and J gave up 6 bases; unmatched junction bases: 6. CDR3 DNA: TGTGCCAGCAGCTCCGGACTAGCGGTAACCAATGAGCAGTTCTTC. Protein product: CASSSGLAVTNEQFF.

The rearrangement uses TRBV7-2 and TRBJ1-4; tentatively, D is TRBD1 (5 bases). CDR3 length: 16 amino acids. Trimming removed 1 base from V and 6 bases from J, with 15 bases in between. Germline assignment: CDR1 SGHTA and CDR2 FQGNSA. The CDR3 DNA reads TGTGCCAGCAGCTTAGGGGTCGGGGGGACTTATGAAAAACTGTTTTTT. It codes for CASSLGVGGTYEKLFF.

This clone was seen once. The chain has TRBV7-9 and TRBJ1-3; D uncertain. CDR1 SEHNR and CDR2 FQNEAQ come from the germline V gene (reference sequence). V was cut by 7 bases and J by 0 bases, with 7 bases left in between. This CDR3 has 13 amino acids. This chain's CDR3 is CASTNSSGNTIYF. The CDR3 DNA is TGTGCCAGCACTAATAGCTCTGGAAACACCATATATTTT.

The V call is TRBV4-1, the J call TRBJ2-7; TRBD1 matches 8 bases. With 3 bases clipped from V and 3 bases from J, the junction kept 7 bases outside the gene matches. The CDR3 runs 15 residues. Germline V gene sequence: CDR1 MGHRA, CDR2 YSYEKL. In DNA, the CDR3 is TGCGCCAGCAGCCACCTCGACAGGGGCGACTACGAGCAGTACTTC. Protein product: CASSHLDRGDYEQYF.

This clone showed up just a few times. The chain carries TRBV4-3 and TRBJ2-2; tentative D call: TRBD1 (6 bases). The CDR3 extends over 14 amino acids. Germline loops: CDR1 LGHNA, CDR2 YSLEER. V was trimmed by 4 bases and J by 9 bases, leaving 15 bases between them. The CDR3 sequence is CASSPINRARELFF. CDR3 coding DNA: TGCGCCAGCAGCCCTATAAACAGGGCAAGGGAGCTGTTTTTT.

The CDR3 is CASSPTWGGRTYEQYF. DNA for the CDR3: TGTGCCAGCAGCCCGACCTGGGGGGGGAGAACCTACGAGCAGTACTTC. V is TRBV5-6 and J is TRBJ2-7; 7 nucleotides align to TRBD2. V lost 4 bases, J lost 2 bases, and 12 bases stayed unmatched. The germline CDR1 and CDR2 sequences are SGHDT and YYEEEE. The CDR3 covers 16 residues.

The chain is built from TRBV29-1 and TRBJ2-1, with TRBD2 as a possible D gene (6 bases). The germline gives CDR1 SQVTM, CDR2 ANQGSEA. CDR3 length equals 15 residues. Deletions cut 6 bases from V and 8 bases from J, with 23 bases between. As DNA, the CDR3 is TGCAGCGTCCGCCTATCTAGCGAAAGGTTAGATGAGCAGTTCTTC. Its protein is CSVRLSSERLDEQFF.

The chain links TRBV30 to TRBJ2-3; 8 bases are shared with TRBD2. CDR1 is GTSNPN and CDR2 is SVGIG in the germline V gene (reference sequence). The junction had 4 bases not matched to a gene; V was cut back by 0 bases and J by 2 bases. The CDR3 length is 15 residues. CDR3 region: CAWSVTSGSTDTQYF. For the CDR3, the DNA is TGTGCCTGGAGTGTAACTAGCGGTTCCACAGATACGCAGTATTTT.

This clone was recorded once. The chain joins TRBV5-1 to TRBJ1-4, with D possibly matching TRBD1 (6 bases). Trimming pared 3 bases from V and 2 bases from J, leaving 8 bases between. Germline V CDR1 and CDR2: SGHRS, YFSETQ. This CDR3 is built from 14 residues. The CDR3 protein is CASSSGQTNEKLFF. CDR3 DNA sequence: TGCGCCAGCAGCTCCGGACAGACTAATGAAAAACTGTTTTTT.

The V gene is TRBV14, the J gene TRBJ2-1; tentatively, D is TRBD2 (6 bases). V shed 4 bases and J shed 12 bases, with 13 bases lying between them. The CDR3 is made up of 12 amino acids. In germline, CDR1 is SGHDN, CDR2 FVKESK. CDR3 sequence reads: CASSPFWGGQFF. For the CDR3, the DNA is TGTGCCAGCAGCCCCTTTTGGGGAGGGCAGTTCTTC.

DNA of the CDR3: TGTGCCAGCAGCTTGGGGGGGGCCGCGGGTCCGGAGCTGTTTTTT. Translated: CASSLGGAAGPELFF. This sequence joins TRBV7-2 and TRBJ2-2; TRBD2 is a possible D gene (7 bases). The CDR3 is 15 amino acids. Per germline, CDR1 SGHTA and CDR2 FQGNSA. V lost 3 bases to trimming and J lost 10 bases, with 18 bases between them.

The chain is built from TRBV5-6 and TRBJ1-1; no reliable D call. The germline V gene encodes CDR1 SGHDT and CDR2 YYEEEE. This CDR3 spans 13 amino acids. V dropped 0 bases and J dropped 6 bases, with 9 bases sitting between them. CDR3 loop: CASSLVSGPEAFF. The CDR3 DNA follows: TGTGCCAGCAGCTTGGTCAGCGGACCTGAAGCTTTCTTT.